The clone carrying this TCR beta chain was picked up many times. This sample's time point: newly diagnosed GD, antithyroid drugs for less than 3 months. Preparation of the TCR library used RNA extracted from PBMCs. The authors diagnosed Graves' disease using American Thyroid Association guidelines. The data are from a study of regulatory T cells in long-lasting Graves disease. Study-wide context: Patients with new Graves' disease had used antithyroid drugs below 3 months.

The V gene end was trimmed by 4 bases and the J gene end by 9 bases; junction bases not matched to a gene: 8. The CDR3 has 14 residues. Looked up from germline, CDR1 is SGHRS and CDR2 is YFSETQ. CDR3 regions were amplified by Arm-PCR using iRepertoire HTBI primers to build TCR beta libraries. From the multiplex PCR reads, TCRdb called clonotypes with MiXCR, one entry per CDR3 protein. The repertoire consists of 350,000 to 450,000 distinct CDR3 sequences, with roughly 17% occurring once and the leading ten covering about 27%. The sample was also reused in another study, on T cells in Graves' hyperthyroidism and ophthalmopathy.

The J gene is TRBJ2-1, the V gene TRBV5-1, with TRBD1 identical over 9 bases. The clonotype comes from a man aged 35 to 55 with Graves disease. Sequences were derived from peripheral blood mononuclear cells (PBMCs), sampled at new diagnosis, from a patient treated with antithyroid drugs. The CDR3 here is CASSEGQGGREQFF. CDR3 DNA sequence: TGCGCCAGCAGCGAGGGACAGGGTGGGCGTGAGCAGTTCTTC.